Below, 30 T cell receptor beta chains from the same sample are listed, as sequenced in a study of radiotherapy plus CTLA-4 blockade in lung cancer. Some clones are missing from TCRdb's copy, which holds only in-frame ones; the method was immunoSEQ multiplex PCR. The sample lists under 35,000 clones; less than 75% were seen once. This specimen was peripheral blood, taken from a patient treated with radiotherapy plus ipilimumab. These receptor sequences come from a human donor with non-small cell lung cancer whose response to radiotherapy plus ipilimumab could not be evaluated.

This clone is judged medium-sized. Here the CDR3 reads CASSLAGNQPQHF. In nucleotides, the CDR3 is TGCGCCAGCAGCTTGGCAGGGAATCAGCCCCAGCATTTT. V is TRBV5-1 and J is TRBJ1-5, with a possible D match to TRBD1 (5 bases). CDR3 size: 13 residues. Trimming shortened V by 0 bases and J by 4 bases, and 5 bases separated the two germline ends. Germline CDR1 is SGHRS and CDR2 is YFSETQ.

This clone was observed once. The chain joins TRBV5-1 to TRBJ2-1, with 14 bases fitting TRBD2. CDR1 is SGHRS and CDR2 is YFSETQ in the germline V gene. V lost 4 bases, J lost 8 bases, and 8 bases stayed unmatched. CDR3 size: 16 residues. CDR3 region: CASSRGLAGVSDEQFF. Written as DNA, the CDR3 is TGCGCCAGCAGCCGGGGACTAGCGGGAGTTTCCGATGAGCAGTTCTTC. Drawing the rest from reference TRBV5-1 and TRBJ2-1, the complete variable domain is KAGVTQTPRYLIKTRGQQVTLSCSPISGHRSVSWYQQTPGQGLQFLFEYFSETQRNKGNFPGRFSGRQFSNSRSEMNVSTLELGDSALYLCASSRGLAGVSDEQFFGPGTRLTVL.

The gene calls are TRBV29-1 and TRBJ2-7, with 7 bases lining up with TRBD2. CDR3 length: 15 amino acids. Per germline, CDR1 SQVTM and CDR2 ANQGSEA. The J segment lost 4 bases and the V segment lost 4 bases, leaving 13 bases of the junction unmatched. The CDR3 spells CSVADPGGSAYEQYF. The CDR3 nucleotides read TGCAGCGTTGCCGACCCCGGCGGGAGTGCGTACGAGCAGTACTTC.

This chain uses TRBV12-5 with TRBJ2-5; D perhaps matches TRBD2 (6 bases). CDR1 LGHNT and CDR2 FRNRAP come from the germline V gene. The CDR3 covers 16 residues. The V end lost 6 bases, the J end lost 3 bases, and 20 bases lay between the germline ends. CDR3 coding DNA: TGTGCTAGTGGGGACGGCCGGGGGACTCCAGAAGAGACCCAGTACTTC. Its protein product is CASGDGRGTPEETQYF.

The V gene is TRBV6-5, the J gene TRBJ1-1, with D maybe TRBD1 (6 bases). CDR1 is MNHEY and CDR2 is SVGAGI in the germline V gene. V shed 9 bases and J shed 4 bases, with 15 bases lying between them. This CDR3 is 13 amino acids long. The CDR3 protein is CASHFRGATEAFF. The CDR3 region has the DNA TGTGCCAGTCACTTCCGGGGGGCCACTGAAGCTTTCTTT.

The rearrangement joins TRBV7-2 to TRBJ1-1; D is perhaps TRBD1 (5 bases). Germline lookup yields CDR1 SGHTA and CDR2 FQGNSA. The CDR3 sequence is 14 residues long. V shed 5 bases and J shed 1 base, with 11 bases lying between them. The DNA for the CDR3 is TGTGCCAGCAGCGAACAGGTTCCGAACACTGAAGCTTTCTTT. Its protein product is CASSEQVPNTEAFF.

This clone was picked up one time. J is TRBJ2-2 and V is TRBV5-1; D is possibly TRBD2 (6 bases). Germline V gives CDR1 SGHRS, CDR2 YFSETQ. The CDR3 loop spans 16 amino acids. Trimming took off 0 bases at V and 5 bases at J, with 14 bases between the two ends. The CDR3 DNA is TGCGCCAGCAGCTTGGATGCAGCCCGGGGGACCGGGGAGCTGTTTTTT. Encoded protein: CASSLDAARGTGELFF.

The J gene is TRBJ1-6, the V gene TRBV21-1; the DNA was not compared with TRBD1, the D call given in the table. TRBV21-1 is a pseudogene locus. This CDR3 comprises 14 residues. The CDR3 DNA is TGTGCCAGCACCCAGGGGCCCCATTATTCACCCCTCCACTTT. Translated: CASTQGPHYSPLHF.

J is TRBJ2-1 and V is TRBV7-2, with 7 bases identical to TRBD2. The CDR3 totals 17 residues. Losses at the gene ends were 0 bases for V and 4 bases for J; bases not matched to a gene: 9. CDR1 is SGHTA, CDR2 FQGNSA, per germline. The CDR3 DNA follows: TGTGCCAGCAGCTTAGCGTATGGCGGGAGTTCTTACAATGAGCAGTTCTTC. Its translation: CASSLAYGGSSYNEQFF.

V usage is TRBV18 and J usage is TRBJ2-3; no reliable D call. This CDR3 has 14 amino acids. In germline, CDR1 is KGHSH, CDR2 LQKENI. V lost 3 bases and J lost 1, with 8 bases in between. CDR3 sequence (DNA): TGTGCCAGCTCACCCCCGACACGCACAGATACGCAGTATTTT. Its protein product is CASSPPTRTDTQYF.

V gene TRBV28 combines with J gene TRBJ1-2, with TRBD1 matching 7 bases. The V gene end was trimmed by 5 bases and the J gene end by 7 bases; junction bases not matched to a gene: 13. Germline CDR1 is MDHEN and CDR2 is SYDVKM. The CDR3 contains 15 residues. CDR3 amino acids: CASSLSRGLVGGYTF. CDR3 DNA sequence: TGTGCCAGCAGTCTATCGAGGGGGCTAGTTGGTGGCTACACCTTC.

The chain carries TRBV9 and TRBJ1-5, with TRBD1 identical over 8 bases. The J segment lost 0 bases and the V segment lost 0 bases, leaving 5 bases of the junction unmatched. Germline CDR1 is SGDLS and CDR2 is YYNGEE. The CDR3 has 17 residues. The CDR3 is CASSVVDRGYSNQPQHF. The CDR3 coding sequence is TGTGCCAGCAGCGTAGTAGACAGGGGATATAGCAATCAGCCCCAGCATTTT.

The V and J genes are TRBV6-5 and TRBJ2-7; 10 bases align to TRBD1. The CDR3 consists of 15 residues. After removal of 8 bases from V and 3 bases from J, the junction contained 10 bases not matched to a gene. CDR1 is MNHEY, CDR2 SVGAGI, per germline. The CDR3: CASHRDRGTSYEQYF. For the CDR3, the DNA is TGTGCCAGCCATAGGGACAGGGGAACTAGCTACGAGCAGTACTTC.

The V call is TRBV7-9, the J call TRBJ2-7; TRBD2 matches 7 bases. There are 14 residues in the CDR3. The junction had 9 bases not matched to a gene; V was cut back by 5 bases and J by 5 bases. Per germline, CDR1 SEHNR and CDR2 FQNEAQ (reference sequence). DNA for the CDR3: TGTGCCAGCAGCCCGAGGGAGGGTCCCCACGAGCAGTACTTC. Protein sequence: CASSPREGPHEQYF.

The V and J genes are TRBV29-1 and TRBJ2-5; unclear D gene. CDR1 SQVTM and CDR2 ANQGSEA come from the germline V gene. The CDR3 sequence is 11 residues long. V lost 5 bases and J 7 bases, leaving 11 bases between the germline ends. CDR3 in DNA: TGCAGCGTTCTCGTTGGCGGGACCCAGTACTTC. It is translated as CSVLVGGTQYF.

J is TRBJ2-3 and V is TRBV7-2, with D perhaps TRBD1 (6 bases). Germline V CDR1 and CDR2: SGHTA, FQGNSA. The CDR3 contains 14 residues. Between the trimmed V and J ends, which lost 3 bases and 2 bases, there was a span of 9 bases. This chain's CDR3 is CASSFGGHTDTQYF. CDR3 in DNA: TGTGCCAGCAGCTTTGGGGGACACACAGATACGCAGTATTTT.

This clone came up a few times. The gene calls are TRBV9 and TRBJ2-4, with 15 bases that match TRBD2. Trimming took 5 bases from V and 6 from J; bases not matched to a gene: 6. The length of the CDR3 is 16 residues. Germline-derived CDR1 and CDR2 are SGDLS and YYNGEE. CDR3 DNA: TGTGCCAGCAGTCCACAGGGACTAGCGGGAGGAAACATTCAGTACTTC. This translates into CASSPQGLAGGNIQYF.

This rearrangement joins TRBV5-4 to TRBJ2-7; 7 bases are shared with TRBD2. This CDR3 spans 15 amino acids. Germline-derived CDR1 and CDR2 are SGHNT and YYREEE (reference sequence). With 2 bases clipped from V and 0 bases from J, the junction kept 5 bases outside the gene matches. The CDR3 DNA reads TGTGCCAGCAGCTTAAGCGGGACGAGCTCCTACGAGCAGTACTTC. This translates into CASSLSGTSSYEQYF.

The chain couples TRBV7-8 to TRBJ2-3; D remains unclear. V dropped 8 bases and J dropped 2 bases, with 8 bases sitting between them. Germline CDR1 SGHVS, CDR2 FQNEAQ. This CDR3 has 12 residues. CDR3 sequence reads: CASAGFTDTQYF. CDR3 DNA: TGTGCCAGCGCCGGGTTCACAGATACGCAGTATTTT.

The chain links TRBV6-5 to TRBJ2-4; 9 bases are shared with TRBD1. From germline, CDR1 is MNHEY and CDR2 SVGAGI. V gave up 4 bases and J gave up 2 bases; unmatched junction bases: 3. This CDR3 comprises 15 residues. The CDR3, as DNA: TGTGCCAGCAGTTCCGGGACAGGGCCCAAAAACATTCAGTACTTC. Its translation is CASSSGTGPKNIQYF.

This clone has just one count. The sample holds other DNA sequences that translate to the same CDR3. The chain joins TRBV19 to TRBJ2-2, with 10 bases that match TRBD2. J gave up 5 bases and V 3 bases, and 6 bases lay outside the gene matches. The CDR3 length is 16 residues. Germline V gives CDR1 LNHDA, CDR2 SQIVND (reference sequence). CDR3 coding DNA: TGTGCCAGTAGTATTGGTAGGACTAGCGGTACCGGGGAGCTGTTTTTT. As protein: CASSIGRTSGTGELFF.

The chain has TRBV20-1 and TRBJ2-1, with TRBD1 identical over 7 bases. J lost 7 bases, V lost 5 bases, and 2 bases had no gene match. The V gene's germline CDR1 is DFQATT and CDR2 SNEGSKA (reference sequence). This CDR3 spans 11 amino acids. DNA of the CDR3: TGCAGTGCTGCCAGGGGGAATGAGCAGTTCTTC. Translated: CSAARGNEQFF.

The chain recombines TRBV18 with TRBJ2-7, with a weak D call TRBD2 (6 bases). CDR3 size: 14 residues. The germline V gene encodes CDR1 KGHSH and CDR2 LQKENI. Between the trimmed V and J ends, which lost 1 base and 5 bases, there was a span of 12 bases. For the CDR3, the DNA is TGTGCCAGCTCACCACAGCCGGGACTCAACGAGCAGTACTTC. Encoded protein: CASSPQPGLNEQYF.

This clone was observed once. The chain joins TRBV9 to TRBJ2-5, with D perhaps matching TRBD1 (6 bases). CDR3 length equals 16 residues. Trimming cost V 4 bases and J 5 bases, with 21 bases left between them. Germline V gene lookup returns CDR1 SGDLS and CDR2 YYNGEE. CDR3: CASSPTSSTGMETQYF. The CDR3 DNA reads TGTGCCAGCAGCCCCACCTCTAGTACAGGGATGGAGACCCAGTACTTC.

The V and J genes are TRBV18 and TRBJ2-2; D perhaps matches TRBD2 (6 bases). V shed 7 bases and J shed 1 base, with 7 bases lying between them. CDR1 and CDR2 from the germline V gene are KGHSH and LQKENI. CDR3 length equals 13 residues. CDR3 region: CASLRGNTGELFF. In DNA form, the CDR3 reads TGTGCCAGCTTGCGGGGGAACACCGGGGAGCTGTTTTTT. The full variable domain, rest sourced from reference TRBV18 and TRBJ2-2, is NAGVMQNPRHLVRRRGQEARLRCSPMKGHSHVYWYRQLPEEGLKFMVYLQKENIIDESGMPKERFSAEFPKEGPSILRIQQVVRGDSAAYFCASLRGNTGELFFGEGSRLTVL.

The CDR3 bases are TGTGCCTGGAGTCAGGGGTTCAATAGCAATCAGCCCCAGCATTTT. Encoded protein: CAWSQGFNSNQPQHF. The chain employs TRBV30 and TRBJ1-5, with D possibly being TRBD1 (6 bases). There are 15 residues in the CDR3. V lost 2 bases and J 0 bases, leaving 11 bases between the germline ends. CDR1 and CDR2 (germline): GTSNPN, SVGIG (reference sequence).

This clone was detected a few times. The chain joins TRBV19 to TRBJ2-7, with 12 bases matching TRBD1. The V segment lost 5 bases and the J segment 6 bases; nucleotides outside the gene matches: 14. This CDR3 contains 17 residues. The germline CDR1 and CDR2 sequences are LNHDA and SQIVND (reference sequence). The CDR3 region has the DNA TGTGCCAGTAGTCCCGGGACAGGGGGCCCACCGTGGGGCGAGCAGTACTTC. This codes for CASSPGTGGPPWGEQYF.

The genes are TRBV6-5 and TRBJ1-5; D is ambiguous. Germline assignment: CDR1 MNHEY and CDR2 SVGAGI. V lost 6 bases and J 9 bases, leaving 18 bases between the germline ends. The CDR3 length is 14 residues. This chain's CDR3 is CASRPLKRSGPQHF. DNA for the CDR3: TGTGCCAGCAGACCTCTAAAGCGGTCAGGGCCCCAGCATTTT.

The CDR3 loop reads CASSWAFGGIVGNEQFF. The CDR3 coding sequence is TGTGCCAGCAGCTGGGCATTTGGCGGGATTGTAGGCAATGAGCAGTTCTTC. J is TRBJ2-1 and V is TRBV5-4; D may be TRBD2 (6 bases). The CDR3 extends over 17 amino acids. The ends were cut back, 3 bases at V and 6 bases at J, with 22 bases in the middle. Germline CDR1 and CDR2: SGHNT and YYREEE (reference sequence). The variable domain in full, with the rest retrieved from reference TRBV5-4 and TRBJ2-1, is ETGVTQSPTHLIKTRGQQVTLRCSSQSGHNTVSWYQQALGQGPQFIFQYYREEENGRGNFPPRFSGLQFPNYSSELNVNALELDDSALYLCASSWAFGGIVGNEQFFGPGTRLTVL.

A single count supports this clone. The chain combines TRBV5-1 with TRBJ2-3, with D unresolved. Germline-derived CDR1 and CDR2 are SGHRS and YFSETQ. This CDR3 has 10 residues. Trimming left V 8 bases short and J 2 bases short, with 3 bases between. The CDR3 protein is CARLTDTQYF. The CDR3, as DNA: TGCGCCAGACTCACAGATACGCAGTATTTT.